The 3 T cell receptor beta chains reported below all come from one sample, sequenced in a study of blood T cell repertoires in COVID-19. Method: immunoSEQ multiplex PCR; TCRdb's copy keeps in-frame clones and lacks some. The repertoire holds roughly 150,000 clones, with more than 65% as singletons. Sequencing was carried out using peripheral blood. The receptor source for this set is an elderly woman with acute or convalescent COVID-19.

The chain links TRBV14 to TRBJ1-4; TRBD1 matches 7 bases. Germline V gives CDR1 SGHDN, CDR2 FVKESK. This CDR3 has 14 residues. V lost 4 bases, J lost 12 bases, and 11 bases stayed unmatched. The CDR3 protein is CASSPRTGRYQLFF. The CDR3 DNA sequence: TGTGCCAGCAGCCCTCGGACAGGACGATATCAACTGTTTTTT.

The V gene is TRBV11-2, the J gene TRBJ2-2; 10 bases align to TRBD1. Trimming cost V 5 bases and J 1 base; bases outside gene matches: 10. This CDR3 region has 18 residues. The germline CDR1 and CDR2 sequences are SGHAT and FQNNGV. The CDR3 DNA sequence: TGTGCCAGCAGCCCCGGGACAGGGGAAACCCAGAACACCGGGGAGCTGTTTTTT. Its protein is CASSPGTGETQNTGELFF.

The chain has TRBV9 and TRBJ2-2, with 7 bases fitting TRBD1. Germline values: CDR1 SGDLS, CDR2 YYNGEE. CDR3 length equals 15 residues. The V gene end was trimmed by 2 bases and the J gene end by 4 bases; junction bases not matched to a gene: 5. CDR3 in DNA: TGTGCCAGCAGCGTCGGGACAGTACGCACCGGGGAGCTGTTTTTT. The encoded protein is CASSVGTVRTGELFF.